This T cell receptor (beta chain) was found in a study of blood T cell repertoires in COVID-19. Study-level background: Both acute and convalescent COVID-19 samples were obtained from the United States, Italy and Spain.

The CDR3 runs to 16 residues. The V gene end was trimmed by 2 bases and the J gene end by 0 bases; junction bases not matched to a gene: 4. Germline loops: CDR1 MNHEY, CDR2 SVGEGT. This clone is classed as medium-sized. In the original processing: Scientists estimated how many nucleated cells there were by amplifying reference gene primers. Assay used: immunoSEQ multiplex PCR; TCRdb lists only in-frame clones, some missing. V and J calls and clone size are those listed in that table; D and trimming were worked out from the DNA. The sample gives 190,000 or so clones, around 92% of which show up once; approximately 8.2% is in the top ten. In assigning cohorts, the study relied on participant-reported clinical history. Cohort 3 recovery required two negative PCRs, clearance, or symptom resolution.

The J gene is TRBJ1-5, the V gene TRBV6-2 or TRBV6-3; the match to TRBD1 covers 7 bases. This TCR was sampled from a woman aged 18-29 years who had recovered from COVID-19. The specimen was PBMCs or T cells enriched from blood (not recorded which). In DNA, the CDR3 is TGTGCCAGCAGTTACCACAGGGGTTATAGCAATCAGCCCCAGCATTTT. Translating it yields CASSYHRGYSNQPQHF.